The 13 T cell receptor beta chains reported below all come from one sample, sequenced in a study of tumor-infiltrating lymphocytes in primary liver carcinoma. TCR beta cDNA was made from approximately 500 ng total RNA with a constant-region primer. Slightly modified ARM-PCR, run as three nested multiplex PCR rounds, produced the TCR beta libraries. Investigators reported that the first two PCR rounds, at 9 to 11 cycles each, used TRBV1-TRBV30 forward primers with a C-beta reverse primer. TCRdb processed the multiplex PCR reads anew with MiXCR; each CDR3 protein has one entry. The sample shows 45,000 to 55,000 distinct CDR3 sequences, around 79% of them seen only once. Between roughly 20 and 30 mg of unsorted bulk tissue served as the source from which RNA and DNA were co-extracted. The sample taken for sequencing was liver tumor tissue from sampling region 2. Noted subset: tumor region T2, inferior pole. The source of these receptors is a man aged 40-55 years with primary liver carcinoma and hepatitis B virus infection.

A remark on this clonotype: At one end, the junction sequence differs from germline, possibly due to a read error. The chain recombines TRBV11-2 with TRBJ1-6; 9 nucleotides agree with TRBD1. Germline CDR1 reads SGHAT; CDR2 reads FQNNGV. This CDR3 region has 14 residues. The CDR3 sequence: CANSLQGANSLLHF. In DNA form, the CDR3 reads TGCGCCAACAGCTTACAGGGGGCGAATTCACTCCTCCACTTT.

The chain has TRBV11-2 and TRBJ2-3; 9 bases line up with TRBD2. V shed 5 bases, J shed 12 bases, and the junction held 18 bases outside the gene matches. The length of the CDR3 is 16 residues. Germline V gene sequence: CDR1 SGHAT, CDR2 FQNNGV. CDR3 coding DNA: TGTGCCAGCAGCCCCCCGACTAGCGGCATCACAGGTACACAGTATTTT. This sequence encodes CASSPPTSGITGTQYF.

This clonotype has just a few counts. This chain connects TRBV11-1 to TRBJ2-5; 9 bases map to TRBD2. V lost 5 bases to trimming and J lost 7 bases; unmatched junction nucleotides: 8. The CDR3 is 14 residues long. The V gene's germline CDR1 is SGHAT and CDR2 FQDESV (reference sequence). The CDR3 bases are TGTGCCAGCAGCGCGGGGGGGCCTCAAAGGACCCAGTACTTC. This codes for CASSAGGPQRTQYF.

V usage is TRBV5-1 and J usage is TRBJ2-1; the match to TRBD2 covers 13 bases. After removal of 10 bases from V and 7 bases from J, the junction contained 14 bases not matched to a gene. Germline CDR1 reads SGHRS; CDR2 reads YFSETQ. The CDR3 is 16 amino acids. The CDR3 sequence: CACGLEGTSGTNEQFF. CDR3 nucleotides: TGCGCCTGCGGCTTGGAGGGGACTAGCGGGACGAATGAGCAGTTCTTC.

This clonotype came up many times. The genes are TRBV6-4 and TRBJ2-1, with a tentative D call TRBD2 (6 bases). V was trimmed by 3 bases and J by 0 bases, leaving 9 bases between them. Germline-derived CDR1 and CDR2 are MRHNA and SNTAGT. This CDR3 has 15 residues. CDR3 residues: CASSEKAGSYNEQFF. The CDR3 DNA follows: TGTGCCAGCAGTGAAAAAGCGGGCTCCTACAATGAGCAGTTCTTC.

This clonotype was counted a single time. The CDR3 reads CASSGGGEELFF. CDR3 sequence (DNA): TGTGCCAGCAGTGGAGGTGGCGAGGAGCTGTTTTTT. V usage is TRBV2 and J usage is TRBJ2-2; D not certain. There are 12 residues in the CDR3. Germline CDR1 SNHLY, CDR2 FYNNEI. V lost 4 bases to trimming and J lost 10 bases, with 10 bases between them.

This clonotype occurred many times. The junction does not match germline at one end; this may be a read error. V is TRBV29-1 and J is TRBJ1-2; 12 positions match TRBD1. The germline V gene has CDR1 SQVTM and CDR2 ANQGSEA. The CDR3 covers 15 residues. The CDR3 DNA sequence: TGCAGCGTAGCCGGGACAGGGGGCGCTGCCTATGACTACACCTTC. This sequence encodes CSVAGTGGAAYDYTF. Combining the CDR3 with reference TRBV29-1 and TRBJ1-2 gives the whole variable domain SAVISQKPSRDICQRGTSLTIQCQVDSQVTMMFWYRQQPGQSLTLIATANQGSEATYESGFVIDKFPISRPNLTFSTLTVSNMSPEDSSIYLCSVAGTGGAAYDYTFGSGTRLTVV.

A note on this clonotype: This may stem from a read error, because a much larger clone lies one nucleotide away. The chain has TRBV20-1 and TRBJ1-1; D not certain. Germline V CDR1 and CDR2: DFQATT, SNEGSKA (reference sequence). V was clipped by 5 bases and J by 0 bases, with 10 bases between them. The CDR3 has 13 amino acids. As DNA, the CDR3 is TGCAGTGCTGGGCGAGTACTGAACACTGAAGCTTTCTTT. As protein: CSAGRVLNTEAFF.

As to this clonotype: The junction departs from the called germline gene at one end, perhaps through a read error. The chain links TRBV5-6 to TRBJ2-3; 9 bases line up with TRBD1. From germline, CDR1 is SGHDT and CDR2 YYEEEE. The CDR3 has 15 residues. The CDR3 region is CARSFDRGGSSTQYF. The CDR3 region has the DNA TGTGCCAGGAGCTTCGACAGGGGGGGATCTAGTACGCAGTATTTT. The entire variable domain, with the rest obtained from reference TRBV5-6 and TRBJ2-3, is as follows: DAGVTQSPTHLIKTRGQQVTLRCSPKSGHDTVSWYQQALGQGPQFIFQYYEEEERQRGNFPDRFSGHQFPNYSSELNVNALLLGDSALYLCARSFDRGGSSTQYFGPGTRLTVL.

For this clonotype: One end of the junction is discordant with germline, which a read error may explain. The chain combines TRBV29-1 with TRBJ2-7; perhaps D is TRBD1 or TRBD2 (5 bases each). The CDR3 is 13 amino acids. Germline V lookup: CDR1 SQVTM, CDR2 ANQGSEA. The CDR3 coding sequence is TGTAGCGTTGAGGGGTTGTTAGCAAACGAGCTGTACTTC. Protein: CSVEGLLANELYF.

The J gene is TRBJ2-1, the V gene TRBV11-2; D is uncertain. The CDR3 sequence is 15 residues long. CDR1 is SGHAT, CDR2 FQNNGV, per germline. V shed 2 bases and J shed 15 bases, with 23 bases lying between them. The CDR3 DNA is TGTGCCAGCAGCTTACTCCTAGTGTCCTACAATAAGCTGTTCTTC. Residues: CASSLLLVSYNKLFF.

The DNA of the CDR3 is TGTGCCAGCAGTGACCCGCGAGAGCCCGACGAGCAGTACTTC. Translation gives CASSDPREPDEQYF. The chain has TRBV6-1 and TRBJ2-7; D gene ambiguous. Germline assignment: CDR1 MNHNS and CDR2 SASEGT. Trimming took off 3 bases at V and 5 bases at J, with 14 bases between the two ends. CDR3 length equals 14 residues.

The sample holds one count of this clonotype. The chain couples TRBV11-2 to TRBJ2-7; 15 bases align to TRBD2. Looked up from germline, CDR1 is SGHAT and CDR2 is FQNNGV. The CDR3 is made up of 18 amino acids. CDR3 DNA sequence: TGTGCCAGCAGCTTATCCGCTGGACTAGCGGGAGGGGGGTACGAACAGTACGTC. Protein: CASSLSAGLAGGGYEQYV.